This T cell receptor beta chain was captured in a study of shared clonotypes between healthy human individuals. The split of CD4+ cells yielded CD45RA+ naive and CD45RA-negative memory subsets. Here immunoSEQ multiplex PCR was the method, and the copy in TCRdb shows in-frame clones only, minus some. This table has some 360,000 clones, 73% appearing once. Trimming took off 0 bases at V and 5 bases at J, with 8 bases between the two ends. The CDR3 length is 13 residues. Germline V CDR1 and CDR2: SGHKS, YYEKEE (reference sequence). Sequencing was done on a sample of memory CD4+ T cells sorted from blood. As to subset: CD45RA-negative fraction. The chain joins TRBV5-5 to TRBJ2-5, with D maybe TRBD1 (7 bases). The receptor was isolated from a man aged 25 to 40 in good health. The CDR3 coding sequence is TGTGCCAGCAGCTTGGCAGGGGGGGAGACCCAGTACTTC. Protein sequence: CASSLAGGETQYF.